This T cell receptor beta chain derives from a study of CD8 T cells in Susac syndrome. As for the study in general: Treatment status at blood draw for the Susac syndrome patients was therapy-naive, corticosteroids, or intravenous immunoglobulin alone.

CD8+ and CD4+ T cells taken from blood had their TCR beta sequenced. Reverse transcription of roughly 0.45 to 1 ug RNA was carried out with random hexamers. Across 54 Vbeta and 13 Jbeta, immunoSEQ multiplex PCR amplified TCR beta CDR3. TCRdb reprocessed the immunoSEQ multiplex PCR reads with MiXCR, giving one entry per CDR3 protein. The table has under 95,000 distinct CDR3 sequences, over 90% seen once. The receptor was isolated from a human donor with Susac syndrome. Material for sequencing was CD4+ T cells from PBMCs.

CDR3 residues: CAWSEGLIGNTIYF. For the CDR3, the DNA is TGTGCCTGGAGTGAGGGACTAATTGGAAACACCATATATTTT. This chain uses TRBV30 with TRBJ1-3, with TRBD1 as a possible D gene (5 bases). The V gene lost 1 base and the J gene lost 3 bases, with 10 bases spanning the gap. This CDR3 has 14 residues. Germline loops: CDR1 GTSNPN, CDR2 SVGIG (reference sequence).